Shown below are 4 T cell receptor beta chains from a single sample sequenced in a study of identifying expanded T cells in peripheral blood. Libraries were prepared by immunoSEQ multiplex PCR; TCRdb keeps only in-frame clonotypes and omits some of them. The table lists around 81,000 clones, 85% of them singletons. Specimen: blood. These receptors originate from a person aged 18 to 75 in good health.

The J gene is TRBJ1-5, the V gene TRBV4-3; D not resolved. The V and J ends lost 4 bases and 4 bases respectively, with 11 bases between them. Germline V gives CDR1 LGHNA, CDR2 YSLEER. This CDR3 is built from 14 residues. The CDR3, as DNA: TGCGCCAGCAGCCGAGAGTTGGAAAATCAGCCCCAGCATTTT. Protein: CASSRELENQPQHF.

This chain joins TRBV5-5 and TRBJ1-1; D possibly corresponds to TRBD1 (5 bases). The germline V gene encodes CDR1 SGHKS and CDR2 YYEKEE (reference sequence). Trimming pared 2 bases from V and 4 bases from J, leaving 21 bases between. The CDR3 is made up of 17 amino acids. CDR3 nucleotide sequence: TGTGCCAGCAGCTTTAAGGGGAGTGGTGTCCAGGGCACTGAAGCTTTCTTT. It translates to CASSFKGSGVQGTEAFF.

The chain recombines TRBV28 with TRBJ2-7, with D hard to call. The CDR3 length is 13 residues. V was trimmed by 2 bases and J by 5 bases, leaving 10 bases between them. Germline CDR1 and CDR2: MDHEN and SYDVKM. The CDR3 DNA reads TGTGCCAGCAGTTTAGGCAGGATTGACGAGCAGTACTTC. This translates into CASSLGRIDEQYF.

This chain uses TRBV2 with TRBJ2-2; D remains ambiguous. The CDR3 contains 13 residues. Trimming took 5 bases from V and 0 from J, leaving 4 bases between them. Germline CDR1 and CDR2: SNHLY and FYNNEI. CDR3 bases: TGTGCCAGCAGTTATGCGAACACCGGGGAGCTGTTTTTT. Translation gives CASSYANTGELFF.